This T cell receptor (beta chain) is from a study of human T cells and chemical hapten exposure. Study details: Per-sample TCR yield variation was attributed mainly to small pooled library volume differences.

The study, taken as a whole, reports: TCRs exceeding a frequency of 1 in 1000 stayed unchanged under DPC sensitization.

The CDR3 extends over 12 amino acids. V was shortened by 5 bases and J by 6 bases, with 7 bases between the two germline ends. TCRdb analysed the RACE reads with MiXCR anew, one entry per CDR3 protein. The repertoire holds under 50,000 distinct CDR3 sequences, with around a tenth as singletons. This clonotype has ten or more counts. Its cognate antigen is unknown. As to time point: patch test 3, about 24 weeks after DPC sensitization. The sample's treatment: therapeutic diphenylcyclopropenone sensitization with weekly scalp DPC. It was from unfractionated whole blood that total RNA was extracted. The drawing of blood occurred before each patch test was applied.

The V call is TRBV12-3 or TRBV12-4, the J call TRBJ2-2; D gene unclear. This sequence originates from a man between 45 and 60 years old with alopecia areata. Some clones in this sample may be carry-over from other donors' samples. The sequences come from whole blood, collected in connection with sensitization to the hapten diphenylcyclopropenone (DPC). CDR3 region: CASSHRAGELFF. For the CDR3, the DNA is TGTGCCAGCAGTCACCGGGCCGGGGAGCTGTTTTTT.